This T cell receptor beta chain was captured in a study of shared clonotypes between healthy human individuals. Study-level results: Only blood underwent sampling, and tissue repertoires likely differ. Investigators expected sequencing depth to affect clonotype sharing among donors. Rarefaction demonstrated incomplete sorted-subset sequencing despite large depth.

A note on this clone: Antigen unknown.

The CDR3 covers 14 residues. CDR1 is MNHEY and CDR2 is SVGAGI in the germline V gene. Trimming took off 0 bases at V and 4 bases at J, with 6 bases between the two ends. Profiling relied on immunoSEQ multiplex PCR, and the TCRdb table lists in-frame clones only, not all of them. The data contain some 2,000,000 clones, roughly 96% of them singletons. Sequenced: naive CD4+ T cells sorted from blood. As for subset: CD45RA+ positively selected. The receptor was isolated from a man aged 18 to 30 in good health. The chain links TRBV6-5 to TRBJ2-2; D gene ambiguous. DNA for the CDR3: TGTGCCAGCAGTTACTCGTGGACCACCGGGGAGCTGTTTTTT. It translates to CASSYSWTTGELFF.